This record concerns one T cell receptor (beta chain) sequence. No antigen is known for it. This specimen belongs to a study of a mutant IDH1 vaccine in newly diagnosed glioma. Looked up from germline, CDR1 is LNHNV and CDR2 is YYDKDF (reference sequence). There are 16 residues in the CDR3. Deletions cut 0 bases from V and 1 base from J, with 10 bases between. Assay: immunoSEQ multiplex PCR; the TCRdb copy retains only in-frame clones and omits some. Of 50,000 to 60,000 clones listed, 91% are singletons. Time point here: week 11, during vaccination. Mutant IDH1 20-mer peptide, at 300 ug, made up each vaccine dose, with topical imiquimod. Astrocytomas found in donors were new, WHO grade 3 or 4, IDH1-mutant and ATRX-lost.

Sequencing was performed on PBMCs, taken from a glioma patient whose treatment included an IDH1 peptide vaccine. This TCR came from a man aged 45-65 years with glioma. This chain links TRBV15 with TRBJ1-5; D remains ambiguous. The CDR3 loop reads CATSRDGVTSNQPQHF. The CDR3 nucleotides read TGTGCCACCAGCAGAGATGGCGTTACCAGCAATCAGCCCCAGCATTTT.